Included here is one TCR beta chain sequence, with context. No antigen is known for it. The same CDR3 also results from other DNA sequences found in this sample. The data stem from a study of shared clonotypes between healthy human individuals. Investigators spread the genomic DNA of each subset evenly over several immunoSEQ plates. Original processing notes: Sequence data from immunoSEQ were junction-only and lacked quality scores; consequently, filtering differed. The assay was immunoSEQ multiplex PCR, and TCRdb's table has in-frame clones only and misses some. That table supplies the V and J calls and clone size; D and trimming were determined from the DNA. The table shows about 2.4 million clones, with roughly 93% occurring only once. Study-wide results and caveats: Measured sharing among donors was expected to vary with sequencing depth. Across subsets, estimated richness was generally greater for naive than for memory populations.

V was clipped by 8 bases and J by 0 bases, with 10 bases between them. This CDR3 is built from 14 residues. CDR1 SGHTA and CDR2 FQGTGA come from the germline V gene. The sample consisted of naive CD4+ T cells from PBMCs. Subset: CD45RA+ positively selected. This TCR came from a man aged 18 to 35 in good health. Some clones in this sample may be carry-over from other donors' samples. The chain couples TRBV7-3 to TRBJ2-2; D uncertain. The chain's CDR3 is CASSLVPNTGELFF. For the CDR3, the DNA is TGTGCCAGCTCCCTAGTCCCGAACACCGGGGAGCTGTTTTTT.